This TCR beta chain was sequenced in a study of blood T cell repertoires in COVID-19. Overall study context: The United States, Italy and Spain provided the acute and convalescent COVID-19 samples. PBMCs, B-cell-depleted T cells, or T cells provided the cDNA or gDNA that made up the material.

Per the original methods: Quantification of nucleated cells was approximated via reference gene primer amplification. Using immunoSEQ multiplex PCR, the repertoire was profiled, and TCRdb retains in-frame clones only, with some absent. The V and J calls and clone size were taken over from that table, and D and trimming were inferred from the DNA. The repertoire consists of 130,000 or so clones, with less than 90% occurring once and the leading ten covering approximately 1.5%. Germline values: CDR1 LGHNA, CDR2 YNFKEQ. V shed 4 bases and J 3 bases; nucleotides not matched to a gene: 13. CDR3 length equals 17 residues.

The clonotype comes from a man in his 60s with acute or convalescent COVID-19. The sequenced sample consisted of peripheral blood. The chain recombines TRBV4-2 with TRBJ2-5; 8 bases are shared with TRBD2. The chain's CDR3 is CASSPGGGRFGKETQYF. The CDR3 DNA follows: TGTGCCAGCAGCCCAGGCGGGGGGCGGTTTGGAAAAGAGACCCAGTACTTC.